This TCR beta chain was identified in a study of OX40 agonist ivuxolimab in advanced cancers. Study overall: Ivuxolimab was administered intravenously to patients at 0.01 to 10 mg/kg every 2 weeks. Head and neck, renal cell, melanoma or hepatocellular carcinoma were the cancers that dose-escalation patients had.

Here immunoSEQ multiplex PCR was the method, and the copy in TCRdb shows in-frame clones only, minus some. The sample lists roughly 75,000 clones, roughly 87% occurring once. This CDR3 is built from 14 residues. V lost 4 bases and J lost 3, with 9 bases in between. Germline lookup yields CDR1 MGHDK and CDR2 SYGVNS. Concerning this clone: Its specificity is unknown.

The study's findings and limits: At 0.1-3.0 mg/kg, partial responders had clonal expansion among the lowest observed. Undetermined was the antigen specificity of the expanded peripheral T cells.

The rearrangement joins TRBV25-1 to TRBJ2-2; the D is unclear. The specimen was CD4+ or CD8+ T cells sorted from blood, collected in a trial of the OX40 agonist ivuxolimab. This TCR derives from an adult with an advanced solid tumor such as melanoma, head and neck, liver or kidney cancer. The DNA of the CDR3 is TGTGCCAGCAGTGTTGCCGGGCACACCGGGGAGCTGTTTTTT. It specifies CASSVAGHTGELFF.